The TCR beta chain under discussion was sequenced for a study of blood T cell repertoires in COVID-19. The overall study: Samples taken during acute and convalescent COVID-19 were collected in the United States, Italy and Spain. From T cells, B-cell-depleted T cells, or PBMCs came the material, which was cDNA or gDNA.

As processed by the authors: Counts of nucleated cells, estimated from reference gene primer amplification, were obtained. Generated by immunoSEQ multiplex PCR, the TCRdb table keeps only in-frame clones and is missing some. V and J calls and clone size are those listed in that table; D and trimming were worked out from the DNA. Among 120,000 to 150,000 clones listed, about 86% were seen once. Losses at the gene ends were 2 bases for V and 5 bases for J; bases not matched to a gene: 4. Germline lookup yields CDR1 KGHSH and CDR2 LQKENI. CDR3 length equals 15 residues. This clonotype originated in a human donor in a cohort sampled during active COVID-19. The material sequenced was peripheral blood. The chain has TRBV18 and TRBJ2-5; 11 bases map to TRBD1. CDR3: CASSPGTGGVETQYF. In nucleotides, the CDR3 is TGTGCCAGCTCACCAGGGACAGGGGGAGTGGAGACCCAGTACTTC.